This TCR beta chain was recovered during a study of blood T cells in healthy people across ages. Study results and limitations: It was not possible, with unsorted PBMCs, to conclusively compare naive and antigen-experienced cells.

Sample-barcoded 5' priming and a J-beta primer mix drove a second PCR of about 6 to 12 cycles. A single record per CDR3 protein comes from TCRdb applying MiXCR to the 5' RACE reads. The sample has 700,000 to 950,000 distinct CDR3 sequences; about three fifths are singletons. The CDR3 totals 17 residues. V shed 0 bases and J shed 2 bases, with 16 bases lying between them. From germline, CDR1 is SGHRS and CDR2 YFSETQ. Each sample used at least 6.5 million PBMCs. As concerns this clonotype: Its antigen is not identified.

Material for sequencing was blood. V usage is TRBV5-1 and J usage is TRBJ2-3, with D perhaps TRBD2 (5 bases). This clonotype originated in a man younger than 40 in good health. CDR3 sequence reads: CASSLGTRGRFTDTQYF. DNA for the CDR3: TGCGCCAGCAGCTTGGGGACCCGGGGTCGGTTCACAGATACGCAGTATTTT.